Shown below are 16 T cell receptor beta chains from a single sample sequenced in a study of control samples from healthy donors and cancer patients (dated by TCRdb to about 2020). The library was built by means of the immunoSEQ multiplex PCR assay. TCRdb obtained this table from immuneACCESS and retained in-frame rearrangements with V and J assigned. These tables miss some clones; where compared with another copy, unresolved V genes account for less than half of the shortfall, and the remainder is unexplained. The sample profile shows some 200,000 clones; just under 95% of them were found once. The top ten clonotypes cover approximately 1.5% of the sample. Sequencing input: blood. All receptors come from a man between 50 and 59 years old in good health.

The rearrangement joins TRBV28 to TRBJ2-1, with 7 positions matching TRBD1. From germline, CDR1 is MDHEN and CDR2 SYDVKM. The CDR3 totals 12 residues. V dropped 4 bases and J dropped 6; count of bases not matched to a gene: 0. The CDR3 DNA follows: TGTGCCAGCAGTTACAGGGGCAATGAGCAGTTCTTC. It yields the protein CASSYRGNEQFF.

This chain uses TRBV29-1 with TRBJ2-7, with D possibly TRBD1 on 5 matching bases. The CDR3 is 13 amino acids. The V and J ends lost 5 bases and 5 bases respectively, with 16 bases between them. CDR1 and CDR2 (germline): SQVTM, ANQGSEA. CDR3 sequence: CSVLQGIGHEQYF. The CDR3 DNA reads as TGCAGCGTTCTTCAGGGTATTGGCCACGAGCAGTACTTC.

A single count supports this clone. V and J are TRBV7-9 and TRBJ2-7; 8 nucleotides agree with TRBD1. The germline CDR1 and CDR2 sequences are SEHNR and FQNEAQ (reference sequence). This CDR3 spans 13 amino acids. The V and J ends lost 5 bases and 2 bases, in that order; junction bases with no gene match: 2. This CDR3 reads CASSPTGAYEQYF. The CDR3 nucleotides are TGTGCCAGCAGCCCGACAGGGGCCTACGAGCAGTACTTC.

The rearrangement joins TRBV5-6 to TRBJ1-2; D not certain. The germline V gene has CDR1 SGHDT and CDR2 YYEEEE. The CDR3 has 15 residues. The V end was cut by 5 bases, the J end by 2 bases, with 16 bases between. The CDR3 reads CASRPLRTANYGYTF. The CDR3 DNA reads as TGTGCCAGCAGACCTCTTCGTACAGCCAACTATGGCTACACCTTC.

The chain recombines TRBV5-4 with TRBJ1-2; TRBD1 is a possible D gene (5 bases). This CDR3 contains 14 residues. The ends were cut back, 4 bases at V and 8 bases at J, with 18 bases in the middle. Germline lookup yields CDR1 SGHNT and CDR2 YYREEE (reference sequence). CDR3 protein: CASSETGGIIGYTF. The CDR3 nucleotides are TGTGCCAGCAGCGAAACAGGTGGAATAATCGGCTACACCTTC.

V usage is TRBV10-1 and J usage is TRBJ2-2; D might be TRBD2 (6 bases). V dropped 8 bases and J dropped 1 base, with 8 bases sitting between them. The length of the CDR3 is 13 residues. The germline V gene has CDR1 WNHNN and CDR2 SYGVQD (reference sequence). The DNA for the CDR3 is TGCGCCAGCGGAGGGAGGAACACCGGGGAGCTGTTTTTT. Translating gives CASGGRNTGELFF.

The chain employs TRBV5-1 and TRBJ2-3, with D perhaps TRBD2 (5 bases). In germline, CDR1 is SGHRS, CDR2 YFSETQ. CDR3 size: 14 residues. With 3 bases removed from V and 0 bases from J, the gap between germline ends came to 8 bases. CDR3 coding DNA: TGCGCCAGCAGCTCCCGGGGAAGCACAGATACGCAGTATTTT. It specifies CASSSRGSTDTQYF.

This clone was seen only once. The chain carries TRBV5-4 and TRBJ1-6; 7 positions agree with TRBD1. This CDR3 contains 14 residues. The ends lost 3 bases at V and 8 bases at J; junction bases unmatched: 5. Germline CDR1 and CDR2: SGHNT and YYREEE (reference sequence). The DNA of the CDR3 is TGTGCCAGCAGCTCGACCACAGGGGATTCACCCCTCCACTTT. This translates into CASSSTTGDSPLHF.

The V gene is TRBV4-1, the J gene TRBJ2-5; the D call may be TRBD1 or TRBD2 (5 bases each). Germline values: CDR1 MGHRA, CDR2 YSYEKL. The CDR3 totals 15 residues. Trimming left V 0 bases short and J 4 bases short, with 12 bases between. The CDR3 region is CASSQDRGGPETQYF. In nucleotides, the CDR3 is TGCGCCAGCAGCCAAGATCGTGGGGGTCCAGAGACCCAGTACTTC.

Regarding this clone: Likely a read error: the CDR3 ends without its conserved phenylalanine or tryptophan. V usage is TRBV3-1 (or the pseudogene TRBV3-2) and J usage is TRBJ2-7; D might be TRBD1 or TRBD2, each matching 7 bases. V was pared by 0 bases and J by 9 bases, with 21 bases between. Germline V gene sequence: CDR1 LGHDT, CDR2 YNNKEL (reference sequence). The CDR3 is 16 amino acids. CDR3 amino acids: CASSQDRLAAQGGQYL. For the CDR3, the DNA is TGTGCCAGCAGCCAAGATCGGCTAGCGGCCCAGGGGGGGCAGTACCTC.

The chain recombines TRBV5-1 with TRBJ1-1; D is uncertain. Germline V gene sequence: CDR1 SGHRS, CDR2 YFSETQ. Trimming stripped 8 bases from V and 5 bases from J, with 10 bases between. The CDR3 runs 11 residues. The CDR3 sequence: CASSPRTEAFF. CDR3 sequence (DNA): TGCGCCAGTAGCCCTAGGACTGAAGCTTTCTTT.

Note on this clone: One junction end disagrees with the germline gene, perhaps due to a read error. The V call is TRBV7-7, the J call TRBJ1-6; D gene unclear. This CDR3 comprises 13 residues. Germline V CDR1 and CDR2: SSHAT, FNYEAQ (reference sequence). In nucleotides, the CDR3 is TGTGCTAGCAGCGCCGGCGTAGGTTCACCCCTCCACTTT. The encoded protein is CASSAGVGSPLHF.

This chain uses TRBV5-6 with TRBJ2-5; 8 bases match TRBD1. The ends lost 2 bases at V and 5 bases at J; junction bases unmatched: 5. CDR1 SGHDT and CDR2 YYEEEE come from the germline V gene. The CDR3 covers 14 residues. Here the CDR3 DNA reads TGTGCCAGCAGCTTAGACAGGGGACGGGAGACCCAGTACTTC. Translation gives CASSLDRGRETQYF.

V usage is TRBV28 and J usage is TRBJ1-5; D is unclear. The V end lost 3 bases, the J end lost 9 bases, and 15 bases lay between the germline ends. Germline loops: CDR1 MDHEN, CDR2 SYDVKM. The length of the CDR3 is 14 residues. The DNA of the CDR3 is TGTGCCAGCAGTTTTGTGGCGGGGTCGGGGCCCCAGCATTTT. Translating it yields CASSFVAGSGPQHF.

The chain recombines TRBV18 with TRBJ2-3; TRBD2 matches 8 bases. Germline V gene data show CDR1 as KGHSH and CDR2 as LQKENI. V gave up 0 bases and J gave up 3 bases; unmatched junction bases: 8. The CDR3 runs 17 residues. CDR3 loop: CASSPPNPAGVTDTQYF. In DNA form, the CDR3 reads TGTGCCAGCTCACCACCGAATCCAGCGGGGGTTACAGATACGCAGTATTTT.

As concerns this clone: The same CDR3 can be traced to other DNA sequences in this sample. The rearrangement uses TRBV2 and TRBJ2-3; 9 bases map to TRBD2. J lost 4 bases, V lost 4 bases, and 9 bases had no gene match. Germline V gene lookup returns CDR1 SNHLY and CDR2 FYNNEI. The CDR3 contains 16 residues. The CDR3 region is CASSGRRGGGADTQYF. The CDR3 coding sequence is TGTGCCAGCAGTGGGCGGCGGGGGGGCGGGGCAGATACGCAGTATTTT.